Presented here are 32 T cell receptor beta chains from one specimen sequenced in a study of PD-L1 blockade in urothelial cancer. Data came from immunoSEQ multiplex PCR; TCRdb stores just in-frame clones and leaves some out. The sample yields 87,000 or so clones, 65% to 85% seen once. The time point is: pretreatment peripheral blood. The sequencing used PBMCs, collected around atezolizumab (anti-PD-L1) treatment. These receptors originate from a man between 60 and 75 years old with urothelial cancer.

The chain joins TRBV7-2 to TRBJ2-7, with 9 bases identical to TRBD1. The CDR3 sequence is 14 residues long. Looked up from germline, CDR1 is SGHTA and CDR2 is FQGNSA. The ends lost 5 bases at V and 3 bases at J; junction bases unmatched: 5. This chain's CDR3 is CASSPRTGDYEQYF. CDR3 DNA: TGTGCCAGCAGCCCCCGGACAGGGGACTACGAGCAGTACTTC. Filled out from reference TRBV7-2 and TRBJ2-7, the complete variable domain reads GAGVSQSPSNKVTEKGKDVELRCDPISGHTALYWYRQSLGQGLEFLIYFQGNSAPDKSGLPSDRFSAERTGGSVSTLTIQRTQQEDSAVYLCASSPRTGDYEQYFGPGTRLTVT.

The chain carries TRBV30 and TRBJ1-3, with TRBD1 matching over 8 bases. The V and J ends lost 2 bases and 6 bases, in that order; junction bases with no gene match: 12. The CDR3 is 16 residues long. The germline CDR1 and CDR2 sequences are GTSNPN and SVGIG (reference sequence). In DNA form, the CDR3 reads TGTGCCTGGAGTCTTTCCGGGACAGGTACTATAAACACCATATATTTT. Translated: CAWSLSGTGTINTIYF.

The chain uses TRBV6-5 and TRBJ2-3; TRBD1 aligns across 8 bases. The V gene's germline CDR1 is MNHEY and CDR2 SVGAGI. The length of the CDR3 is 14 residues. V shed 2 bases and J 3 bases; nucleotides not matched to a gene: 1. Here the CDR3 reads CASSYRQGTDTQYF. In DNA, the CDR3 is TGTGCCAGCAGTTACAGACAGGGGACAGATACGCAGTATTTT.

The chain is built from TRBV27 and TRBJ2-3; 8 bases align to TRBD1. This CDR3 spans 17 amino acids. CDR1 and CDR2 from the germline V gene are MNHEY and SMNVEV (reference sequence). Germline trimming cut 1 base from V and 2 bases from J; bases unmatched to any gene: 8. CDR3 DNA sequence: TGTGCCAGCAGTTTATTCCCCCGGGACAGGCCCACAGATACGCAGTATTTT. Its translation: CASSLFPRDRPTDTQYF.

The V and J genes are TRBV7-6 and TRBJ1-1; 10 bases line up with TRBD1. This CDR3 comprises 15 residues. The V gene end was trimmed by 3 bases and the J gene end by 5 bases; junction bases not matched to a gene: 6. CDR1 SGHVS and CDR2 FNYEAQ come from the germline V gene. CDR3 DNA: TGTGCCAGCAGCTTGGGACAGGGGCCGAGTACTGAAGCTTTCTTT. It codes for CASSLGQGPSTEAFF.

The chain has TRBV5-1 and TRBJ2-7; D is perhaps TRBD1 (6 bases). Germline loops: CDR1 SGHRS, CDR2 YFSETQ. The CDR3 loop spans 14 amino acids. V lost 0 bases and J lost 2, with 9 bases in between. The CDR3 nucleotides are TGCGCCAGCAGCTTGGGGACAGTTACCTACGAGCAGTACTTC. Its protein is CASSLGTVTYEQYF.

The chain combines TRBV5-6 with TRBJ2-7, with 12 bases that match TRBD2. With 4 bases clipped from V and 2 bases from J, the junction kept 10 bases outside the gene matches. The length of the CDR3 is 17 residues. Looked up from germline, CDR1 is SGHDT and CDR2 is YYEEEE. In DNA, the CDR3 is TGTGCCAGCAGCGCCCGGACTAGCGGGACATACCCCTACGAGCAGTACTTC. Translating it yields CASSARTSGTYPYEQYF.

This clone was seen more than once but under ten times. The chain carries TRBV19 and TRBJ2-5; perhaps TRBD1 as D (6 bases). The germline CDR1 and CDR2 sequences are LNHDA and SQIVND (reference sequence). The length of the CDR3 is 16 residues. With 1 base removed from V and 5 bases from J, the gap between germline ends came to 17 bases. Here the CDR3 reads CASSIGFTGPLETQYF. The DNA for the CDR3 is TGTGCCAGTAGTATAGGTTTCACAGGGCCTTTGGAGACCCAGTACTTC.

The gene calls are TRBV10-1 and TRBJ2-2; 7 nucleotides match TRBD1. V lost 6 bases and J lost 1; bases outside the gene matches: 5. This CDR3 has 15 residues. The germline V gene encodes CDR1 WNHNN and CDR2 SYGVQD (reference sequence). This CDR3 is CASSADRVNTGELFF. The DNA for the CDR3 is TGCGCCAGCAGCGCAGACAGGGTGAACACCGGGGAGCTGTTTTTT.

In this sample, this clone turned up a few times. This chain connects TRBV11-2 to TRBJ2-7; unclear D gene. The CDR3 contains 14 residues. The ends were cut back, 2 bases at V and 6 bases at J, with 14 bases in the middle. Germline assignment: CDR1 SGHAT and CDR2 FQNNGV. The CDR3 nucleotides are TGTGCCAGCAGCTTAAGTCCGGGTTCCAGCGAGCAGTACTTC. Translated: CASSLSPGSSEQYF.

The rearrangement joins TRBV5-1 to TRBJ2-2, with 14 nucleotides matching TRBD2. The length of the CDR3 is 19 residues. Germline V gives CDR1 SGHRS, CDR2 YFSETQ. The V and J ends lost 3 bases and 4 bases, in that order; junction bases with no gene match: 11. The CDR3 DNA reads TGCGCCAGCAGCTCCGGGACTAGCGGGAGTAGTCGCGGCACCGGGGAGCTGTTTTTT. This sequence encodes CASSSGTSGSSRGTGELFF.

This CDR3 is CASSPQGAANEKLFF. CDR3 bases: TGTGCCAGCAGCCCACAGGGCGCGGCTAATGAAAAACTGTTTTTT. The chain is built from TRBV7-6 and TRBJ1-4; TRBD1 is a possible D gene (6 bases). The germline gives CDR1 SGHVS, CDR2 FNYEAQ. The CDR3 runs 15 residues. The V gene lost 5 bases and the J gene lost 3 bases, with 13 bases spanning the gap.

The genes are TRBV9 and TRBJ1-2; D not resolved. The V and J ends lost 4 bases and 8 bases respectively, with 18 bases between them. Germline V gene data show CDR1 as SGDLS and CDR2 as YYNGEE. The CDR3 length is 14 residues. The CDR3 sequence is CASSSPDGLRGYTF. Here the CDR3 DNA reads TGTGCCAGCAGCTCCCCAGACGGTCTGAGGGGCTACACCTTC. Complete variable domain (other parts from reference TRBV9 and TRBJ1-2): DSGVTQTPKHLITATGQRVTLRCSPRSGDLSVYWYQQSLDQGLQFLIQYYNGEERAKGNILERFSAQQFPDLHSELNLSSLELGDSALYFCASSSPDGLRGYTFGSGTRLTVV.

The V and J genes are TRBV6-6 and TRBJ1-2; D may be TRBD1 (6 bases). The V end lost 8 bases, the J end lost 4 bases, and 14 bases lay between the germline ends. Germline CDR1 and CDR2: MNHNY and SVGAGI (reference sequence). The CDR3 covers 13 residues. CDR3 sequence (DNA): TGTGCCAGCTCCCCAGGGGTCGCCTATGGCTACACCTTC. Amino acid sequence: CASSPGVAYGYTF.

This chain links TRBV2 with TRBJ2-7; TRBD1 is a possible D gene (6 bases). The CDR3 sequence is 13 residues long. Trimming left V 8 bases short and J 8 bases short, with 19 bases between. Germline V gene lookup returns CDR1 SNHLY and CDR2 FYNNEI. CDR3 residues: CASGFIGTGQQYF. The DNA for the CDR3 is TGTGCCAGCGGATTCATCGGCACAGGGCAGCAGTACTTC.

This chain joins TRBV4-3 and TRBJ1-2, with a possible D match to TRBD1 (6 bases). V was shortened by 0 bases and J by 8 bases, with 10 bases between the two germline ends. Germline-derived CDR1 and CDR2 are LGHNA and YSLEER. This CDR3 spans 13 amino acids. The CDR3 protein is CASSQEGRGGYTF. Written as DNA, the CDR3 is TGCGCCAGCAGCCAAGAGGGCAGGGGAGGCTACACCTTC.

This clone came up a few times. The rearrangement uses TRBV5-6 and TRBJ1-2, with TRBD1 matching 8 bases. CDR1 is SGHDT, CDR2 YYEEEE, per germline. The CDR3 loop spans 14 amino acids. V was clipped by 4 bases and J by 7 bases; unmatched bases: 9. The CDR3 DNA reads TGTGCCAGCAGCCGAGGGGGGACAGGTGTTGGCTACACCTTC. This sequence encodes CASSRGGTGVGYTF.

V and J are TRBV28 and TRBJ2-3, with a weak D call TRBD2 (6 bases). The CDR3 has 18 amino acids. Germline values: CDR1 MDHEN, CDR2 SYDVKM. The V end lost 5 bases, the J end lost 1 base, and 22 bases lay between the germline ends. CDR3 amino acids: CASSPTRGTFTRTDTQYF. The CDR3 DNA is TGTGCCAGCAGTCCGACACGCGGGACTTTTACTCGCACAGATACGCAGTATTTT. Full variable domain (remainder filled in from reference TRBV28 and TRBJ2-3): DVKVTQSSRYLVKRTGEKVFLECVQDMDHENMFWYRQDPGLGLRLIYFSYDVKMKEKGDIPEGYSVSREKKERFSLILESASTNQTSMYLCASSPTRGTFTRTDTQYFGPGTRLTVL.

CDR3 loop: CASSTQGQGLSYEQYF. In nucleotides, the CDR3 is TGTGCCAGCAGTACCCAGGGACAGGGGTTGTCCTACGAGCAGTACTTC. The V and J genes are TRBV2 and TRBJ2-7; TRBD1 aligns across 10 bases. The CDR3 is 16 amino acids. The germline CDR1 and CDR2 sequences are SNHLY and FYNNEI. V lost 5 bases, J lost 1 base, and 8 bases stayed unmatched.

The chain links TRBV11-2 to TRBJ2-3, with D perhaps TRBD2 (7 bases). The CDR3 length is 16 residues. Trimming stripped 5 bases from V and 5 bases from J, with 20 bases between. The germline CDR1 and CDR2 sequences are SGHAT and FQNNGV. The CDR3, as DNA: TGTGCCAGCAGCCCCCGGGCGCGGGGGCGGGGAGATACGCAGTATTTT. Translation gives CASSPRARGRGDTQYF.

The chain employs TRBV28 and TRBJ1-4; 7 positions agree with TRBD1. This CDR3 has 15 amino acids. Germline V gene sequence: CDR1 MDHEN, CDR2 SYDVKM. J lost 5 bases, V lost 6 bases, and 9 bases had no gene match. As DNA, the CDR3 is TGTGCCAGCAGCTATCCTCGGACAGGAAATGAAAAACTGTTTTTT. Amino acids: CASSYPRTGNEKLFF. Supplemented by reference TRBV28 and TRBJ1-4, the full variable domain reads DVKVTQSSRYLVKRTGEKVFLECVQDMDHENMFWYRQDPGLGLRLIYFSYDVKMKEKGDIPEGYSVSREKKERFSLILESASTNQTSMYLCASSYPRTGNEKLFFGSGTQLSVL.

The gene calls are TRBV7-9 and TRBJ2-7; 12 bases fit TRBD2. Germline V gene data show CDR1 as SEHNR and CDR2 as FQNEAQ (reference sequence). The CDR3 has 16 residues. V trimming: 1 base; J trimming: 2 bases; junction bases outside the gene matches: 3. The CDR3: CASSLEASGRAYEQYF. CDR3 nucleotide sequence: TGTGCCAGCAGCTTAGAGGCTAGCGGGAGGGCCTACGAGCAGTACTTC.

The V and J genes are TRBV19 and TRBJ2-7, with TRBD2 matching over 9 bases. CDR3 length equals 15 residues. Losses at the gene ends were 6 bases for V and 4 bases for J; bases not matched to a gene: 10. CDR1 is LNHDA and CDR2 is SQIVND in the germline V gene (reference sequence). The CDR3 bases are TGTGCCAGTAGACTTACCGGGACTAGCTGGTACGAGCAGTACTTC. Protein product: CASRLTGTSWYEQYF.

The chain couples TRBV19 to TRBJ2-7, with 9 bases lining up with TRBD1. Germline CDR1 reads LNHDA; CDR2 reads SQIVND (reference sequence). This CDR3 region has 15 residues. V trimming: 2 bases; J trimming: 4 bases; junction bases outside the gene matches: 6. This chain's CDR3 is CASSIRGQGVYEQYF. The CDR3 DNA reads TGTGCCAGTAGTATACGGGGACAGGGAGTATACGAGCAGTACTTC. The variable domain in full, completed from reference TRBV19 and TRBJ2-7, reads DGGITQSPKYLFRKEGQNVTLSCEQNLNHDAMYWYRQDPGQGLRLIYYSQIVNDFQKGDIAEGYSVSREKKESFPLTVTSAQKNPTAFYLCASSIRGQGVYEQYFGPGTRLTVT.

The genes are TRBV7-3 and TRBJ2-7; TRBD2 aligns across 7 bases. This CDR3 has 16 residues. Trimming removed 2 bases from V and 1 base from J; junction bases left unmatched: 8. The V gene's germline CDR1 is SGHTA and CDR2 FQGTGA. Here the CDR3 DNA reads TGTGCCAGCAGCTTATCCGGGGGGAGTGGATCCTACGAGCAGTACTTC. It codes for CASSLSGGSGSYEQYF.

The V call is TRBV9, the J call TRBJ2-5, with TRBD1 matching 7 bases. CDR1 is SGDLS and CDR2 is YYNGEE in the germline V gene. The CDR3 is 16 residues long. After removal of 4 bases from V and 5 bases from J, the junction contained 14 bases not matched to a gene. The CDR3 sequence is CASSTSNRGIGETQYF. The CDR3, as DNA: TGTGCCAGCAGCACCTCGAACAGGGGAATTGGGGAGACCCAGTACTTC.

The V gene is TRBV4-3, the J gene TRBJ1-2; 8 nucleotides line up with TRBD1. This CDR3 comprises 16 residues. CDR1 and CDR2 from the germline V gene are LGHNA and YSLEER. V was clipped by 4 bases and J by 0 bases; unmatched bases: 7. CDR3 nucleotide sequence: TGCGCCAGCAGCCCGTCCACAGGGGGTACTAACTATGGCTACACCTTC. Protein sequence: CASSPSTGGTNYGYTF.

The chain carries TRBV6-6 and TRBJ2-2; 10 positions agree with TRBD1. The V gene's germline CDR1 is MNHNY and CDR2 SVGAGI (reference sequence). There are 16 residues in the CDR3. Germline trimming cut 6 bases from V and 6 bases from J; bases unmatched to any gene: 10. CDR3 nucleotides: TGTGCCAGCAGCCGAGACAGACAGGGGGCCGCCGGGGAGCTGTTTTTT. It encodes CASSRDRQGAAGELFF.

CDR3 amino acids: CASSYGGLAGVETQYF. DNA for the CDR3: TGTGCCAGCAGTTACGGGGGACTAGCGGGAGTGGAGACCCAGTACTTC. The V gene is TRBV6-6, the J gene TRBJ2-5, with 14 bases aligning to TRBD2. V trimming: 2 bases; J trimming: 5 bases; junction bases outside the gene matches: 4. This CDR3 is 16 amino acids long. Germline V CDR1 and CDR2: MNHNY, SVGAGI (reference sequence).

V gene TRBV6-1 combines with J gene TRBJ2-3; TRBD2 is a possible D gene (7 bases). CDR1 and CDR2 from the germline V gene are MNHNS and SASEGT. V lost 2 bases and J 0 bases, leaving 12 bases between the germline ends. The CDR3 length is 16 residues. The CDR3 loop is CASSEQAGHSTDTQYF. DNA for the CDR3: TGTGCCAGCAGTGAACAAGCGGGACACAGCACAGATACGCAGTATTTT.

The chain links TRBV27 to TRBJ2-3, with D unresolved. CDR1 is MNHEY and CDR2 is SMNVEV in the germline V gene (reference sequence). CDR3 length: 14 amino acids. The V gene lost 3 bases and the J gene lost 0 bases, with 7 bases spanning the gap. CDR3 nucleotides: TGTGCCAGCAGTTTCGGGTCTAGCACAGATACGCAGTATTTT. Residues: CASSFGSSTDTQYF.

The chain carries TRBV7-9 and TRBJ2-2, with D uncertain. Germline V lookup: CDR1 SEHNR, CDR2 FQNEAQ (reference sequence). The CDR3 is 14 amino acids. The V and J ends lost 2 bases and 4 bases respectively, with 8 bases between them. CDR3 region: CASSLMASTGELFF. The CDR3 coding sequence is TGTGCCAGCAGCTTAATGGCTAGCACCGGGGAGCTGTTTTTT.